The 29 T cell receptor beta chains presented below share a single source sample, sequenced in a study of shared clonotypes between healthy human individuals. Only in-frame clones appear in the TCRdb table, and some are missing; sequencing was by immunoSEQ multiplex PCR. The sample carries about 2.4 million clones, roughly 93% recorded once. Sequenced input: naive CD4+ T cells from PBMCs. The subset denotes: CD45RA+ positively selected. The receptors were gathered from a man between 18 and 35 years old in good health. Some clones in this sample may be carry-over from other donors' samples.

This clone appeared a single time. This sequence joins TRBV28 and TRBJ2-1; 11 bases match TRBD2. This CDR3 is 16 amino acids long. J gave up 6 bases and V 4 bases, and 8 bases lay outside the gene matches. From germline, CDR1 is MDHEN and CDR2 SYDVKM. DNA for the CDR3: TGTGCCAGCAGTTCCACCCCTACTAGCGGGAGCAATGAGCAGTTCTTC. Translated, it gives CASSSTPTSGSNEQFF.

The chain employs TRBV28 and TRBJ1-4, with TRBD1 matching 12 bases. Trimming removed 6 bases from V and 8 bases from J; junction bases left unmatched: 7. The CDR3 extends over 15 amino acids. The germline V gene has CDR1 MDHEN and CDR2 SYDVKM. Here the CDR3 DNA reads TGTGCCAGCAGGGAGGGACAGGGGGCGGGAGAAAAACTGTTTTTT. This sequence encodes CASREGQGAGEKLFF.

This chain links TRBV5-1 with TRBJ2-1, with 9 bases fitting TRBD2. The trim removed 2 bases at V and 6 bases at J, leaving 9 bases unmatched. The germline V gene has CDR1 SGHRS and CDR2 YFSETQ. This CDR3 has 16 residues. The CDR3 coding sequence is TGCGCCAGCAGCTTTTGGGGCGGGAGGGCCAGCAATGAGCAGTTCTTC. It encodes CASSFWGGRASNEQFF.

The chain joins TRBV2 to TRBJ2-7, with 8 bases lining up with TRBD1. This CDR3 comprises 13 residues. Germline V CDR1 and CDR2: SNHLY, FYNNEI. V was pared by 4 bases and J by 4 bases, with 3 bases of the junction left unmatched. CDR3 residues: CASSGRGRYEQYF. The CDR3 nucleotides are TGTGCCAGCAGTGGCAGGGGGCGGTACGAGCAGTACTTC. The full variable domain, its missing parts supplied by reference TRBV2 and TRBJ2-7, is EPEVTQTPSHQVTQMGQEVILRCVPISNHLYFYWYRQILGQKVEFLVSFYNNEISEKSEIFDDQFSVERPDGSNFTLKIRSTKLEDSAMYFCASSGRGRYEQYFGPGTRLTVT.

The rearrangement links TRBV7-3 to TRBJ2-2; tentative D call: TRBD1 (8 bases). From germline, CDR1 is SGHTA and CDR2 FQGTGA. Trimming left V 4 bases short and J 4 bases short, with 16 bases between. The CDR3 has 16 residues. In nucleotides, the CDR3 is TGTGCCAGCAGCTCCGGACAGGGAGGGGTCACCGGGGAGCTGTTTTTT. Protein product: CASSSGQGGVTGELFF.

The V gene is TRBV19, the J gene TRBJ1-2; the match to TRBD1 covers 7 bases. Trimming at V came to 1 base and at J to 7 bases, leaving 3 bases not matched to a gene. CDR3 length: 13 amino acids. Germline CDR1 is LNHDA and CDR2 is SQIVND (reference sequence). The CDR3 here is CASSIGTGRGYTF. The CDR3, as DNA: TGTGCCAGTAGTATAGGGACAGGCCGTGGCTACACCTTC.

The V gene is TRBV9, the J gene TRBJ2-5; no clear D gene. The CDR3 consists of 15 residues. Germline CDR1 SGDLS, CDR2 YYNGEE. Trimming took 4 bases from V and 1 from J, leaving 14 bases between them. In DNA, the CDR3 is TGTGCCAGCAGCACTCGTGGAGTTAGCCAAGAGACCCAGTACTTC. It yields the protein CASSTRGVSQETQYF.

This clone was observed once. The J gene is TRBJ1-2, the V gene TRBV2; D gene ambiguous. V lost 6 bases and J lost 2, with 10 bases in between. Germline V gene data show CDR1 as SNHLY and CDR2 as FYNNEI. The CDR3 is made up of 13 amino acids. CDR3 sequence: CASSATENYGYTF. The CDR3 DNA reads as TGTGCCAGCAGCGCTACAGAAAACTATGGCTACACCTTC.

The chain combines TRBV7-9 with TRBJ2-7, with no clear D. The V end lost 1 base, the J end lost 2 bases, and 9 bases lay between the germline ends. The CDR3 is 14 amino acids. Germline lookup yields CDR1 SEHNR and CDR2 FQNEAQ (reference sequence). The CDR3 DNA is TGTGCCAGCAGCTTAGACAGCGAACCCTACGAGCAGTACTTC. It specifies CASSLDSEPYEQYF.

This clone was recorded only once. The chain uses TRBV19 and TRBJ2-7; no definite D call. The CDR3 is made up of 15 amino acids. Germline V CDR1 and CDR2: LNHDA, SQIVND (reference sequence). Deletions cut 1 base from V and 0 bases from J, with 10 bases between. The CDR3 is CASSIGGLSSYEQYF. In nucleotides, the CDR3 is TGTGCCAGTAGTATAGGTGGCTTGAGCTCCTACGAGCAGTACTTC.

The V and J genes are TRBV12-5 and TRBJ1-2; 7 bases map to TRBD1. CDR1 is LGHNT, CDR2 FRNRAP, per germline. This CDR3 region has 13 residues. V lost 4 bases, J lost 4 bases, and 3 bases stayed unmatched. CDR3 nucleotides: TGTGCTAGTGGTTCACCAGGGGGCTATGGCTACACCTTC. Amino acid sequence: CASGSPGGYGYTF.

The chain employs TRBV30 and TRBJ2-1; D uncertain. Germline-derived CDR1 and CDR2 are GTSNPN and SVGIG (reference sequence). The CDR3 is 12 residues long. V was pared by 5 bases and J by 0 bases, with 5 bases between. The chain's CDR3 is CAWGPSYNEQFF. The CDR3 DNA is TGTGCCTGGGGGCCCTCCTACAATGAGCAGTTCTTC.

V and J are TRBV28 and TRBJ2-3, with 7 bases lining up with TRBD1. Germline V gene data show CDR1 as MDHEN and CDR2 as SYDVKM. The CDR3 spans 15 residues. Trimming took 3 bases from V and 6 from J; bases not matched to a gene: 9. The CDR3 bases are TGTGCCAGCAGTTTTCAGGGGGTACTGGAGGATACGCAGTATTTT. This gives the protein CASSFQGVLEDTQYF. Full variable domain (remainder filled in from reference TRBV28 and TRBJ2-3): DVKVTQSSRYLVKRTGEKVFLECVQDMDHENMFWYRQDPGLGLRLIYFSYDVKMKEKGDIPEGYSVSREKKERFSLILESASTNQTSMYLCASSFQGVLEDTQYFGPGTRLTVL.

The CDR3 is CASSHRTGAGYTF. The CDR3 DNA follows: TGTGCCAGCAGCCACAGGACAGGGGCTGGCTACACCTTC. The rearrangement joins TRBV14 to TRBJ1-2; 9 positions agree with TRBD1. The trim removed 3 bases at V and 7 bases at J, leaving 3 bases unmatched. The length of the CDR3 is 13 residues. Germline CDR1 and CDR2: SGHDN and FVKESK.

V gene TRBV5-5 combines with J gene TRBJ1-2; 8 nucleotides match TRBD1. The CDR3 loop spans 16 amino acids. CDR1 is SGHKS, CDR2 YYEKEE, per germline (reference sequence). V shed 4 bases, J shed 2 bases, and the junction held 10 bases outside the gene matches. The CDR3 spells CASSGTPGGANYGYTF. The DNA of the CDR3 is TGTGCCAGCAGCGGAACGCCAGGGGGCGCCAACTATGGCTACACCTTC. The full variable domain, with the rest looked up from reference TRBV5-5 and TRBJ1-2, is DAGVTQSPTHLIKTRGQQVTLRCSPISGHKSVSWYQQVLGQGPQFIFQYYEKEERGRGNFPDRFSARQFPNYSSELNVNALLLGDSALYLCASSGTPGGANYGYTFGSGTRLTVV.

In its sample, this clone was seen once. The chain joins TRBV19 to TRBJ2-1; D not certain. The V end lost 5 bases, the J end lost 0 bases, and 11 bases lay between the germline ends. The germline gives CDR1 LNHDA, CDR2 SQIVND (reference sequence). CDR3 length: 15 residues. Here the CDR3 reads CASSYASSSYNEQFF. The CDR3 nucleotides read TGTGCCAGTAGTTACGCCTCAAGCTCCTACAATGAGCAGTTCTTC. The full variable domain, rest sourced from reference TRBV19 and TRBJ2-1, is DGGITQSPKYLFRKEGQNVTLSCEQNLNHDAMYWYRQDPGQGLRLIYYSQIVNDFQKGDIAEGYSVSREKKESFPLTVTSAQKNPTAFYLCASSYASSSYNEQFFGPGTRLTVL.

This chain joins TRBV6-1 and TRBJ2-1, with 7 positions matching TRBD1. J lost 1 base, V lost 5 bases, and 2 bases had no gene match. CDR1 and CDR2 from the germline V gene are MNHNS and SASEGT. The CDR3 spans 14 residues. CDR3 amino acids: CASSPGGSYNEQFF. CDR3 DNA: TGTGCCAGCAGTCCAGGGGGTTCCTACAATGAGCAGTTCTTC.

This chain links TRBV6-1 with TRBJ1-5; 7 bases fit TRBD1. Germline CDR1 reads MNHNS; CDR2 reads SASEGT. This CDR3 contains 16 residues. V dropped 3 bases and J dropped 4; count of bases not matched to a gene: 9. CDR3 nucleotides: TGTGCCAGCAGTGAGTTGTATGGGACAGAAAATCAGCCCCAGCATTTT. This sequence encodes CASSELYGTENQPQHF.

The chain recombines TRBV5-6 with TRBJ2-5; weak D call: TRBD2 (7 bases). Germline V gene sequence: CDR1 SGHDT, CDR2 YYEEEE. V lost 1 base and J 7 bases, leaving 17 bases between the germline ends. The CDR3 extends over 15 amino acids. The CDR3 protein is CASSLRSRGGGTQYF. The CDR3 DNA is TGTGCCAGCAGCTTGAGGTCCAGGGGCGGGGGGACCCAGTACTTC.

A remark on this clone: The sample holds other DNA sequences that translate to the same CDR3. The chain recombines TRBV5-1 with TRBJ1-4; possible D gene TRBD1, 5 bases. CDR1 SGHRS and CDR2 YFSETQ come from the germline V gene. The CDR3 is 15 amino acids. V lost 2 bases to trimming and J lost 0 bases, with 8 bases between them. Here the CDR3 DNA reads TGCGCCAGCAGCTTTGGGGGGTCAACTAATGAAAAACTGTTTTTT. Translated: CASSFGGSTNEKLFF.

The rearrangement joins TRBV14 to TRBJ1-1, with unresolved D. Germline CDR1 reads SGHDN; CDR2 reads FVKESK. V was pared by 5 bases and J by 5 bases, with 9 bases between. The CDR3 totals 12 residues. CDR3 nucleotides: TGTGCCAGCAGCATCGGTTGGACTGAAGCTTTCTTT. Its protein product is CASSIGWTEAFF.

This sequence joins TRBV6-1 and TRBJ2-1; D is possibly TRBD2 (5 bases). The CDR3 consists of 15 residues. Per the germline V gene, CDR1 is MNHNS and CDR2 is SASEGT. Deletions cut 6 bases from V and 0 bases from J, with 12 bases between. For the CDR3, the DNA is TGTGCCAGCAGGACCGAAGGGAGCTCCTACAATGAGCAGTTCTTC. Amino acids: CASRTEGSSYNEQFF.

The chain employs TRBV18 and TRBJ2-2; 9 bases match TRBD1. The V segment lost 3 bases and the J segment 6 bases; nucleotides outside the gene matches: 5. Germline values: CDR1 KGHSH, CDR2 LQKENI. This CDR3 has 15 amino acids. CDR3 bases: TGTGCCAGCTCACCCCGACAGGGGGTGGCCGGGGAGCTGTTTTTT. Amino acids: CASSPRQGVAGELFF.

Note on this clone: The same CDR3 can be traced to other DNA sequences in this sample. Here the CDR3 DNA reads TGCAGCGTTGAACTCAGCTCTGGAAACACCATATATTTT. Protein sequence: CSVELSSGNTIYF. The chain joins TRBV29-1 to TRBJ1-3, with no clear D. Germline V gives CDR1 SQVTM, CDR2 ANQGSEA. V was trimmed by 2 bases and J by 0 bases, leaving 5 bases between them. This CDR3 spans 13 amino acids.

The rearrangement uses TRBV5-1 and TRBJ2-1; D perhaps matches TRBD1 (6 bases). This CDR3 has 16 amino acids. Deletions cut 4 bases from V and 1 base from J, with 15 bases between. Germline V lookup: CDR1 SGHRS, CDR2 YFSETQ. The CDR3 loop is CASSQQGMGSYNEQFF. The CDR3 coding sequence is TGCGCCAGCAGCCAACAGGGAATGGGATCCTACAATGAGCAGTTCTTC.

The CDR3 DNA reads as TGTGCCAGCAGCTTTGGGGCGGGAGGAAGCACAGATACGCAGTATTTT. Translated: CASSFGAGGSTDTQYF. The V call is TRBV7-3, the J call TRBJ2-3; 8 nucleotides align to TRBD2. CDR3 length: 16 residues. The germline V gene encodes CDR1 SGHTA and CDR2 FQGTGA. V gave up 3 bases and J gave up 0 bases; unmatched junction bases: 5. The complete variable domain, with remaining parts taken from reference TRBV7-3 and TRBJ2-3, reads GAGVSQTPSNKVTEKGKYVELRCDPISGHTALYWYRQSLGQGPEFLIYFQGTGAADDSGLPNDRFFAVRPEGSVSTLKIQRTERGDSAVYLCASSFGAGGSTDTQYFGPGTRLTVL.

CDR3 protein: CASSPGWGMGYNEQFF. The CDR3 DNA is TGCGCCAGCAGCCCCGGTTGGGGTATGGGGTACAATGAGCAGTTCTTC. The rearrangement links TRBV4-1 to TRBJ2-1, with D uncertain. Germline-derived CDR1 and CDR2 are MGHRA and YSYEKL. The CDR3 runs 16 residues. V lost 4 bases and J 4 bases, leaving 17 bases between the germline ends.

The chain couples TRBV7-2 to TRBJ2-5; the D gene could be TRBD1 or TRBD2 (7 bases each). The end of the DNA fits TRBJ2-7 better, so the J call may be wrong. The CDR3 runs to 15 residues. Germline V CDR1 and CDR2: SGHTA, FQGNSA. The CDR3 DNA follows: TGTGCCAGCAGCCCCCAGGGGGGGAGCTCCTACGAGCAGTACTTC. Translating gives CASSPQGGSSYEQYF.

This sequence joins TRBV28 and TRBJ2-2; TRBD2 is a possible D gene (5 bases). V lost 8 bases and J lost 6, with 7 bases in between. The CDR3 covers 11 residues. CDR1 and CDR2 from the germline V gene are MDHEN and SYDVKM. The CDR3 sequence: CASRTAGELFF. In DNA, the CDR3 is TGTGCCAGCCGGACTGCCGGGGAGCTGTTTTTT.